Below are 19 T cell receptor beta chains sequenced from a single sample in a study of memory CD4+ T cells and cytomegalovirus serostatus. The sort gate was single viable CD3+CD4+CD8-CD45RO+ cells for memory CD4+ T cells. The data were produced by immunoSEQ multiplex PCR, yet TCRdb's version contains in-frame clones alone and is incomplete. Among about 100,000 clones listed, roughly 80% were seen once. Sequencing input: memory CD4+ T cells from blood. The source of these receptors is an adult in good health and CMV-seropositive.

The rearrangement links TRBV5-1 to TRBJ2-2; 12 positions match TRBD2. Trimming at V came to 4 bases and at J to 6 bases, leaving 13 bases not matched to a gene. This CDR3 has 18 amino acids. In germline, CDR1 is SGHRS, CDR2 YFSETQ. CDR3 bases: TGCGCCAGCAGCCCCGACACAGTGACTAGCGGGAGCCCCGGGGAGCTGTTTTTT. It is translated as CASSPDTVTSGSPGELFF.

The V and J genes are TRBV4-3 and TRBJ2-5, with D possibly being TRBD2 (7 bases). The CDR3 is 15 residues long. The V gene's germline CDR1 is LGHNA and CDR2 YSLEER. The ends were cut back, 0 bases at V and 5 bases at J, with 13 bases in the middle. CDR3 amino acids: CASSQERGGEETQYF. CDR3 DNA sequence: TGCGCCAGCAGCCAAGAGAGGGGGGGGGAGGAGACCCAGTACTTC.

V and J are TRBV11-3 and TRBJ2-1; D tentatively reads TRBD1 or TRBD2 (7 bases each). Germline loops: CDR1 SGHNT, CDR2 YENEEA. This CDR3 region has 17 residues. V lost 0 bases to trimming and J lost 8 bases, with 20 bases between them. CDR3: CASSLDAPGRGRDEQFF. The DNA for the CDR3 is TGTGCCAGCAGCTTAGACGCCCCTGGGAGGGGGCGCGATGAGCAGTTCTTC.

The gene calls are TRBV28 and TRBJ1-2; possible D gene TRBD1, 6 bases. Germline V gives CDR1 MDHEN, CDR2 SYDVKM. Trimming took 3 bases from V and 7 from J, leaving 15 bases between them. This CDR3 spans 14 amino acids. CDR3 nucleotide sequence: TGTGCCAGCAGTTTGGCGGGGGCCGTGGGTGGCTACACCTTC. Amino acid sequence: CASSLAGAVGGYTF.

This chain uses TRBV2 with TRBJ2-1; D perhaps matches TRBD2 (5 bases). Germline loops: CDR1 SNHLY, CDR2 FYNNEI. The CDR3 is made up of 12 amino acids. V dropped 0 bases and J dropped 10 bases, with 7 bases sitting between them. CDR3: CASSEATGEQFF. CDR3 DNA: TGTGCCAGCAGTGAAGCAACGGGAGAGCAGTTCTTC. The full variable domain, completed using reference TRBV2 and TRBJ2-1, is EPEVTQTPSHQVTQMGQEVILRCVPISNHLYFYWYRQILGQKVEFLVSFYNNEISEKSEIFDDQFSVERPDGSNFTLKIRSTKLEDSAMYFCASSEATGEQFFGPGTRLTVL.

This rearrangement joins TRBV19 to TRBJ2-5, with a weak D call TRBD1 (6 bases). The J call is doubtful: the DNA matches TRBJ2-7 better. From germline, CDR1 is LNHDA and CDR2 SQIVND (reference sequence). The CDR3 extends over 14 amino acids. The CDR3 DNA sequence: TGTGCCAGTAGTGACAGGTCCTCAACCGGCGAGCAGTACTTC. Residues: CASSDRSSTGEQYF.

V is TRBV18 and J is TRBJ1-3; possible D gene TRBD1, 5 bases. With 0 bases removed from V and 0 bases from J, the gap between germline ends came to 15 bases. This CDR3 spans 18 amino acids. Per germline, CDR1 KGHSH and CDR2 LQKENI. Here the CDR3 reads CASSPPRGQGLSGNTIYF. The DNA for the CDR3 is TGTGCCAGCTCACCACCGAGGGGTCAGGGCCTCTCTGGAAACACCATATATTTT. The entire variable domain, with the rest obtained from reference TRBV18 and TRBJ1-3, is as follows: NAGVMQNPRHLVRRRGQEARLRCSPMKGHSHVYWYRQLPEEGLKFMVYLQKENIIDESGMPKERFSAEFPKEGPSILRIQQVVRGDSAAYFCASSPPRGQGLSGNTIYFGEGSWLTVV.

A few counts support this clone. The CDR3 loop is CASSLSGPGTSGNTIYF. As DNA, the CDR3 is TGCGCCAGCAGCTTGAGTGGTCCCGGGACTTCTGGAAACACCATATATTTT. V usage is TRBV5-1 and J usage is TRBJ1-3; D possibly corresponds to TRBD1 (5 bases). This CDR3 is built from 17 residues. Germline CDR1 is SGHRS and CDR2 is YFSETQ. Trimming left V 1 base short and J 1 base short, with 15 bases between.

The V call is TRBV5-1, the J call TRBJ2-1; D call uncertain. The germline V gene encodes CDR1 SGHRS and CDR2 YFSETQ. Trimming stripped 1 base from V and 0 bases from J, with 11 bases between. The CDR3 extends over 16 amino acids. The CDR3 DNA reads TGCGCCAGCAGCTTGAACGCCCCCAGCTCCTACAATGAGCAGTTCTTC. Residues: CASSLNAPSSYNEQFF.

The V gene is TRBV18, the J gene TRBJ1-5; 8 nucleotides align to TRBD1. The CDR3 has 16 amino acids. V was clipped by 3 bases and J by 3 bases; unmatched bases: 7. CDR1 is KGHSH, CDR2 LQKENI, per germline. CDR3 residues: CASSPRDRSINQPQHF. CDR3 sequence (DNA): TGTGCCAGCTCACCCAGGGACAGGAGCATCAATCAGCCCCAGCATTTT.

The rearrangement uses TRBV6-6 and TRBJ2-1; D gene unclear. Germline CDR1 MNHNY, CDR2 SVGAGI (reference sequence). The CDR3 is 14 residues long. Deletions cut 3 bases from V and 8 bases from J, with 14 bases between. In nucleotides, the CDR3 is TGTGCCAGCAGTTATGGTATTCTGTTAGATGAGCAGTTCTTC. Translation: CASSYGILLDEQFF.

The chain carries TRBV6-5 and TRBJ2-7; D is undetermined. Germline values: CDR1 MNHEY, CDR2 SVGAGI. The length of the CDR3 is 12 residues. V lost 5 bases, J lost 1 base, and 6 bases lay in between. CDR3 region: CASSQNSYEQYF. CDR3 sequence (DNA): TGTGCCAGCAGTCAGAATTCCTACGAGCAGTACTTC.

The rearrangement links TRBV19 to TRBJ2-3; 9 bases match TRBD2. Germline V lookup: CDR1 LNHDA, CDR2 SQIVND (reference sequence). The CDR3 runs 21 residues. V lost 4 bases and J lost 3; bases outside the gene matches: 23. The DNA for the CDR3 is TGTGCCAGTAGTACCCCCCAGCGGGGGGTAGGATCGAGGGGTAGAACAGATACGCAGTATTTT. It codes for CASSTPQRGVGSRGRTDTQYF.

This clone was observed at least ten times. The chain combines TRBV30 with TRBJ2-3; D remains ambiguous. The germline gives CDR1 GTSNPN, CDR2 SVGIG (reference sequence). V lost 4 bases, J lost 2 bases, and 7 bases lay in between. This CDR3 spans 12 amino acids. CDR3 protein: CAWTPHTDTQYF. The DNA of the CDR3 is TGTGCCTGGACCCCCCACACAGATACGCAGTATTTT.

This clone was seen only a few times. The chain couples TRBV5-1 to TRBJ2-2; D gene ambiguous. Germline V lookup: CDR1 SGHRS, CDR2 YFSETQ. This CDR3 has 17 amino acids. Trimming pared 0 bases from V and 3 bases from J, leaving 15 bases between. The CDR3 sequence is CASSLAGLVGYTGELFF. The DNA for the CDR3 is TGCGCCAGCAGCTTGGCTGGGCTAGTTGGGTACACCGGGGAGCTGTTTTTT.

The chain uses TRBV4-3 and TRBJ2-3, with 8 positions matching TRBD2. Germline V lookup: CDR1 LGHNA, CDR2 YSLEER. This CDR3 contains 15 residues. J gave up 6 bases and V 0 bases, and 5 bases lay outside the gene matches. The CDR3 reads CASSQEGLGSDTQYF. DNA of the CDR3: TGCGCCAGCAGCCAAGAGGGACTAGGGTCGGATACGCAGTATTTT.

The chain carries TRBV5-5 and TRBJ2-7; 12 nucleotides match TRBD2. This CDR3 is built from 16 residues. Germline assignment: CDR1 SGHKS and CDR2 YYEKEE (reference sequence). V was pared by 5 bases and J by 0 bases, with 6 bases of the junction left unmatched. CDR3 loop: CASSLLAGGLSYEQYF. The CDR3 DNA is TGTGCCAGCAGTTTACTAGCGGGAGGACTCTCCTACGAGCAGTACTTC.

The sample holds a few counts of this clone. The gene calls are TRBV29-1 and TRBJ1-2; D unclear. Germline V lookup: CDR1 SQVTM, CDR2 ANQGSEA. Trimming stripped 7 bases from V and 6 bases from J, with 15 bases between. The CDR3 extends over 12 amino acids. CDR3 bases: TGCAGCGCAAATTTAGAGGAACATGGCTACACCTTC. As protein: CSANLEEHGYTF.

The chain combines TRBV5-1 with TRBJ1-1; a weak D match, TRBD1 (5 bases). From germline, CDR1 is SGHRS and CDR2 YFSETQ. The V and J ends lost 1 base and 7 bases respectively, with 14 bases between them. This CDR3 spans 14 amino acids. The CDR3 here is CASSLRVGDGEAFF. The DNA of the CDR3 is TGCGCCAGCAGCTTGCGGGTGGGGGATGGTGAAGCTTTCTTT. The full variable domain, in which reference TRBV5-1 and TRBJ1-1 provide the parts outside the CDR3, is KAGVTQTPRYLIKTRGQQVTLSCSPISGHRSVSWYQQTPGQGLQFLFEYFSETQRNKGNFPGRFSGRQFSNSRSEMNVSTLELGDSALYLCASSLRVGDGEAFFGQGTRLTVV.